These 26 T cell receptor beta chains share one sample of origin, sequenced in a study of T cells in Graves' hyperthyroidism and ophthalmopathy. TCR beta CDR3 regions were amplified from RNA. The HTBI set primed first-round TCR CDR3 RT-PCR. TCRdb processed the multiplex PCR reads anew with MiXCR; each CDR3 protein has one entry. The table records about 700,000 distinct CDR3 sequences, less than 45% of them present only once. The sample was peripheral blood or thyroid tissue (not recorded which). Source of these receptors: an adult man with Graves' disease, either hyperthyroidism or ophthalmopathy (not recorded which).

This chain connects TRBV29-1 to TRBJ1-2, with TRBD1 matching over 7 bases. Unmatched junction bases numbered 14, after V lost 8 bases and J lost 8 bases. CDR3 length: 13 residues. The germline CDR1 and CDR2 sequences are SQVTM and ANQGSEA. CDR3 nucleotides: TGCAGCAGCCAAAGTGGGCAGGGGGTCGGCTACACCTTC. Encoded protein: CSSQSGQGVGYTF.

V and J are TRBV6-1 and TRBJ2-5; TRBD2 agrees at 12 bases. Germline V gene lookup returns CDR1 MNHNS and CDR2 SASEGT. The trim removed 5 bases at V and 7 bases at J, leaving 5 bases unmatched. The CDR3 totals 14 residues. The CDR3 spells CASSSLAGGGTQYF. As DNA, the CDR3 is TGTGCCAGCAGTTCCCTAGCGGGGGGGGGGACCCAGTACTTC.

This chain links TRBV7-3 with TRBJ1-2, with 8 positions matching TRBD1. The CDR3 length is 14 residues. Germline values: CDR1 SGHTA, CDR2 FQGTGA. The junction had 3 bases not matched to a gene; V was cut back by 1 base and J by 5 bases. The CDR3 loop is CASSLMQGAYGYTF. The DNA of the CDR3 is TGTGCCAGCAGCTTAATGCAGGGGGCATATGGCTACACCTTC.

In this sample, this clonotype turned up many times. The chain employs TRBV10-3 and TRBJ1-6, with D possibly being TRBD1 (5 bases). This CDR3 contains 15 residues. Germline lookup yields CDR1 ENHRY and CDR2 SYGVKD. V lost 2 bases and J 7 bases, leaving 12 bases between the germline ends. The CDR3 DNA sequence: TGTGCCATCAGTGAGCCGGGGCTGGAGAATTCACCCCTCCACTTT. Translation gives CAISEPGLENSPLHF.

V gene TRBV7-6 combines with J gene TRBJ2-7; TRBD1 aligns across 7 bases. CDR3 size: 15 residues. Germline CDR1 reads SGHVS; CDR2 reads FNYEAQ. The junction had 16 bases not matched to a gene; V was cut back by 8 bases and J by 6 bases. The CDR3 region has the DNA TGTGCCAGCGCCCTCGGACAGGAGGTGTCTAGCGAGCAGTACTTC. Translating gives CASALGQEVSSEQYF.

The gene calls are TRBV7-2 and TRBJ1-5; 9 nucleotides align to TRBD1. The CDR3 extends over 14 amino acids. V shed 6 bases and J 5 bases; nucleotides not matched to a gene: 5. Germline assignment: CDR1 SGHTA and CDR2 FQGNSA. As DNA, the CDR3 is TGTGCCAGCAGGACCGGGACAGGGCATCAGCCCCAGCATTTT. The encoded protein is CASRTGTGHQPQHF. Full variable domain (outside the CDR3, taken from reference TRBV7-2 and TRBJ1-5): GAGVSQSPSNKVTEKGKDVELRCDPISGHTALYWYRQSLGQGLEFLIYFQGNSAPDKSGLPSDRFSAERTGGSVSTLTIQRTQQEDSAVYLCASRTGTGHQPQHFGDGTRLSIL.

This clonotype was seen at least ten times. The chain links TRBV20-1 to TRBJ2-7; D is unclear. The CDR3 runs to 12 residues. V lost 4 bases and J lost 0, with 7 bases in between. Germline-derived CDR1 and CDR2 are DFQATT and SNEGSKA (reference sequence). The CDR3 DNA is TGCAGTGCTATGCGAGACTCCTACGAGCAGTACTTC. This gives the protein CSAMRDSYEQYF.

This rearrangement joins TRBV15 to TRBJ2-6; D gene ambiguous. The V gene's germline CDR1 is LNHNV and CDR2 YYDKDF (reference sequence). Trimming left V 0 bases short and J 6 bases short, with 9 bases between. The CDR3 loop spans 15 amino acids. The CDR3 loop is CATSRDVGLANVLTF. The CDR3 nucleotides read TGTGCCACCAGCAGAGATGTGGGTTTGGCCAACGTCCTGACTTTC.

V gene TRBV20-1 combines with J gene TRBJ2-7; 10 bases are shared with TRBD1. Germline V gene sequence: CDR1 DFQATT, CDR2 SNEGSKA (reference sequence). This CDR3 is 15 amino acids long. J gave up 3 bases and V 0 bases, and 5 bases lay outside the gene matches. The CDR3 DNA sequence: TGCAGTGCTAGAGATTACGGGGACAGGGGCTACGAGCAGTACTTC. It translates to CSARDYGDRGYEQYF.

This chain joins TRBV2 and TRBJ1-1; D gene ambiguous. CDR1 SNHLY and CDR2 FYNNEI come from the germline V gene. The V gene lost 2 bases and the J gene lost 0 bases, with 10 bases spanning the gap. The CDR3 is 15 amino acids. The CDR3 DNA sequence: TGTGCCAGCAGTGAACCTGGCTCGATGAACACTGAAGCTTTCTTT. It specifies CASSEPGSMNTEAFF.

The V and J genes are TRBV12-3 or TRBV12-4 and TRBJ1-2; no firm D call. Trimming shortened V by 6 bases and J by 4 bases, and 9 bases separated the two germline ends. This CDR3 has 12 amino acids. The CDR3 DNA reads TGTGCCAGCAGCCAAGTTTCCTATGGCTACACCTTC. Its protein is CASSQVSYGYTF.

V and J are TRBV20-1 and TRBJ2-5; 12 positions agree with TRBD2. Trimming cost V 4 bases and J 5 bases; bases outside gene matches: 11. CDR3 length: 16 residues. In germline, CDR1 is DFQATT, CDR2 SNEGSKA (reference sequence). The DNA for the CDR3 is TGCAGTGCTATAGACCTAGCGGGAGGGCCAACGGAGACCCAGTACTTC. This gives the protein CSAIDLAGGPTETQYF.

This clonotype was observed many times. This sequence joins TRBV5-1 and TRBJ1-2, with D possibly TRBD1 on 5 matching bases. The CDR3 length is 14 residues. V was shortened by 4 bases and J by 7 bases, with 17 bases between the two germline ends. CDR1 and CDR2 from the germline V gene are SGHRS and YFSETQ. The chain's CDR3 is CASSRGRGDSGYTF. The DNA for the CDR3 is TGCGCCAGCAGCCGAGGACGGGGGGATAGTGGCTACACCTTC.

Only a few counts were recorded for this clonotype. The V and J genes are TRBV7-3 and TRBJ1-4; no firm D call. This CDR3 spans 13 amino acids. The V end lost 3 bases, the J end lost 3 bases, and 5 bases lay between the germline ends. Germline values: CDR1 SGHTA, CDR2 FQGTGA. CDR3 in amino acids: CASSLAANEKLFF. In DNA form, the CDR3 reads TGTGCCAGCAGCTTGGCAGCTAATGAAAAACTGTTTTTT.

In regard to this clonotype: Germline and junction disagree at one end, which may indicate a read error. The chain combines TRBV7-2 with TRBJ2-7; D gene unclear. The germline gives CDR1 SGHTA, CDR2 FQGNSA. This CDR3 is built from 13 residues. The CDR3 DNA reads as TGTGCCAACAGCTTAGGACGGTCCTACGAGCAGTACTTC. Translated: CANSLGRSYEQYF. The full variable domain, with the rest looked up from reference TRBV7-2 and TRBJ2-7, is GAGVSQSPSNKVTEKGKDVELRCDPISGHTALYWYRQSLGQGLEFLIYFQGNSAPDKSGLPSDRFSAERTGGSVSTLTIQRTQQEDSAVYLCANSLGRSYEQYFGPGTRLTVT.

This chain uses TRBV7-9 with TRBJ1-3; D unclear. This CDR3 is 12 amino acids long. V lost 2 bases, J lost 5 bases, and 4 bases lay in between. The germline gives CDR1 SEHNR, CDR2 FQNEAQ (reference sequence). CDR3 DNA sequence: TGTGCCAGCAGCTTACTACGAAACACCATATATTTT. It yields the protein CASSLLRNTIYF. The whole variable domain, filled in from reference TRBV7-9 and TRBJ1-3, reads DTGVSQNPRHKITKRGQNVTFRCDPISEHNRLYWYRQTLGQGPEFLTYFQNEAQLEKSRLLSDRFSAERPKGSFSTLEIQRTEQGDSAMYLCASSLLRNTIYFGEGSWLTVV.

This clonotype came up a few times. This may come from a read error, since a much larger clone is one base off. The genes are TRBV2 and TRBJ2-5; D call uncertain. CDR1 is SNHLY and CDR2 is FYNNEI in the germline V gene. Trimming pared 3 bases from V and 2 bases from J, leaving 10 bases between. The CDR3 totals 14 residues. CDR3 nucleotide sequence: TGTGCCAGCAGTGACCCCGGTCGTCAAGAGACCCAGTACTTC. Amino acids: CASSDPGRQETQYF. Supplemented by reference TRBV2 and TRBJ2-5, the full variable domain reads EPEVTQTPSHQVTQMGQEVILRCVPISNHLYFYWYRQILGQKVEFLVSFYNNEISEKSEIFDDQFSVERPDGSNFTLKIRSTKLEDSAMYFCASSDPGRQETQYFGPGTRLLVL.

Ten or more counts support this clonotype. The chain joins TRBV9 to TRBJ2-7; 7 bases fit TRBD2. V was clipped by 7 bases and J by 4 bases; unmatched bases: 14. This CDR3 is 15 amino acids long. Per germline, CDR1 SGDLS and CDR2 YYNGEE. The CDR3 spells CASSLGGTGMYEQYF. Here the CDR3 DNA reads TGTGCCAGCTCACTCGGGGGGACGGGGATGTACGAGCAGTACTTC.

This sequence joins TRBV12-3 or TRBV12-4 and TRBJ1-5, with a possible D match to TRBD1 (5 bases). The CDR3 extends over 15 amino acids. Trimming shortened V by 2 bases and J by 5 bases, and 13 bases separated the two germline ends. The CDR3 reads CASSLWLQDDQPQHF. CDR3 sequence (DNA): TGTGCCAGCAGTTTATGGTTACAGGACGATCAGCCCCAGCATTTT.

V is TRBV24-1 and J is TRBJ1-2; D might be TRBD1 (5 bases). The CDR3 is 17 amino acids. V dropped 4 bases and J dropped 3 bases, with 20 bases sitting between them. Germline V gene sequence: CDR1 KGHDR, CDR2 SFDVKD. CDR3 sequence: CATSDPLTGDQYYGYTF. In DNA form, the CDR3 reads TGTGCCACCAGTGACCCGCTTACGGGGGATCAGTACTATGGCTACACCTTC.

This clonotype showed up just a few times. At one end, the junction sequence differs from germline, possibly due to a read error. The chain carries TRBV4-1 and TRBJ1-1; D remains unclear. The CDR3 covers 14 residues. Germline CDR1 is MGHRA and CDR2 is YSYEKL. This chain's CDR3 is CASSHPALNTEAFF. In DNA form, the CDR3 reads TGTGCCAGCAGCCACCCAGCGTTGAACACTGAAGCTTTCTTT.

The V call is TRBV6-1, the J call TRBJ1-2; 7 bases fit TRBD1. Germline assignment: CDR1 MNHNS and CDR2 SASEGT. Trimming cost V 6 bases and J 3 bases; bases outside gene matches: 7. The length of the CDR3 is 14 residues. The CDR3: CASSPTGEYYGYTF. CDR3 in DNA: TGTGCCAGCAGCCCTACAGGGGAGTACTATGGCTACACCTTC.

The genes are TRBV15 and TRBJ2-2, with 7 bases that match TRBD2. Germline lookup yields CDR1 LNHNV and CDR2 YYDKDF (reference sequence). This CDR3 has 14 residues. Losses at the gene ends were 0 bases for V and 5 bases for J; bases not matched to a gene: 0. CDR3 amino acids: CATSRDGGTGELFF. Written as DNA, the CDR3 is TGTGCCACCAGCAGAGACGGGGGGACCGGGGAGCTGTTTTTT.

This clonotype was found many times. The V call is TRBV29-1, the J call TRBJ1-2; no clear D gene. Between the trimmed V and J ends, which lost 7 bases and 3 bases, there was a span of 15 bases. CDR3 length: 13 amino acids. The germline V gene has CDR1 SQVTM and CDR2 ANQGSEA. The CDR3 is CSGETELDYGYTF. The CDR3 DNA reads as TGCAGCGGAGAGACGGAGTTAGACTATGGCTACACCTTC.

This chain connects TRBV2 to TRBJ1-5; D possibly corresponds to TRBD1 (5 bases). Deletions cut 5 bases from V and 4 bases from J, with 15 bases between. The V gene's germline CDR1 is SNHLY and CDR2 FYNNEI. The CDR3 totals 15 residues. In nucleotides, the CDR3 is TGTGCCAGCAGTTTCGCGACAGCGGGAAATCAGCCCCAGCATTTT. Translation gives CASSFATAGNQPQHF.

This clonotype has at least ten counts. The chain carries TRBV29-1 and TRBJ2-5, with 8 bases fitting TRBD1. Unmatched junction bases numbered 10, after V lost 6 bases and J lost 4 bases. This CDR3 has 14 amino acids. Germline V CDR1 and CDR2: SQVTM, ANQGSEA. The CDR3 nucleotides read TGCAGCGTGACGATATCCGGGACAGGAGAGACCCAGTACTTC. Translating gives CSVTISGTGETQYF.